The sequence of this T cell receptor (beta chain) was determined in a study of blood T cells in healthy people across ages. Study outcomes and limitations: Both naive CD4+ cell counts and diversity were greater in long-lived donors than in aged donors. Older age went with lower TCR beta diversity per million T cells, in a roughly linear way.

About this clonotype: Its target is not known.

Peripheral blood, roughly 9.1 milliliters per donor, was collected. Sample-barcoded 5' priming and a J-beta primer mix drove a second PCR of 7 to 11 cycles. MiXCR was run by TCRdb on the 5' RACE reads, yielding one entry per CDR3 protein. The profile covers 800,000 to 1,300,000 distinct CDR3 sequences, with approximately 25% appearing a single time and around 0.75% taken by the ten largest. These data were also filed under a second study, of T cells of mothers and their children. From that report: Sequencing returned over 8 million TCR beta CDR3 reads per mother and around 3 million per child.

The material sequenced was blood. The TCR comes from a girl between 2 and 10 years old in good health.

The CDR3 loop is CASSSEGEAQYF. The CDR3 nucleotides are TGTGCCAGCAGCTCGGAGGGGGAGGCCCAGTACTTC. The V and J genes are TRBV13 and TRBJ2-5, with D perhaps given as TRBD1 or TRBD2 (6 bases each). In germline, CDR1 is PRHDT, CDR2 FYEKMQ (reference sequence). The CDR3 is 12 amino acids. The V end lost 4 bases, the J end lost 9 bases, and 12 bases lay between the germline ends. Complete variable domain (other parts from reference TRBV13 and TRBJ2-5): AAGVIQSPRHLIKEKRETATLKCYPIPRHDTVYWYQQGPGQDPQFLISFYEKMQSDKGSIPDRFSAQQFSDYHSELNMSSLELGDSALYFCASSSEGEAQYFGPGTRLLVL.